This T cell receptor (beta chain) was documented in a study of OX40 agonist ivuxolimab in advanced cancers. The overall study: Partial responses occurred in Three dose-escalation patients, one with hepatocellular carcinoma and two with cutaneous melanoma.

On this clone: Its specificity is not known.

Using immunoSEQ multiplex PCR, the repertoire was profiled, and TCRdb retains in-frame clones only, with some absent. Altogether tens of thousands of clones are present, about nine tenths being singletons, with the ten largest covering 18%. V gave up 4 bases and J gave up 7 bases, with 8 bases separating them. This CDR3 spans 12 amino acids. The germline V gene has CDR1 WSHSY and CDR2 SAAADI. Study-level points and caveats: Expanded clones were, on average, more numerous among CD8+ T cells than CD4+. The work left the antigen specificity of expanded peripheral T cells undetermined.

With autoimmune disease history or systemic immunosuppression, patients were excluded. V gene TRBV10-2 combines with J gene TRBJ2-1, with no clear D. The sample in question was CD4+ or CD8+ T cells sorted from blood, obtained in a trial of the OX40 agonist ivuxolimab. This TCR was recovered from an adult with an advanced solid tumor such as melanoma, head and neck, liver or kidney cancer. As DNA, the CDR3 is TGCGCCAGCAGTGGAGTGAGGAATGAGCAGTTCTTC. This translates into CASSGVRNEQFF.